Shown below are 31 T cell receptor beta chains from a single sample sequenced in a study of blood T cell repertoires in COVID-19. The assay was immunoSEQ multiplex PCR, and TCRdb's table has in-frame clones only and misses some. The sample lists about 110,000 clones, approximately 90% occurring once. The sample was peripheral blood. These receptors were collected from a human donor in a cohort sampled during active COVID-19.

V and J are TRBV11-2 and TRBJ2-1; 8 nucleotides agree with TRBD2. The CDR3 length is 19 residues. CDR1 and CDR2 (germline): SGHAT, FQNNGV. V was pared by 5 bases and J by 5 bases, with 20 bases of the junction left unmatched. In DNA, the CDR3 is TGTGCCAGCAGCATCACTATCGGTGGGTCGGGGGGGATGAACAATGAGCAGTTCTTC. It is translated as CASSITIGGSGGMNNEQFF. The complete variable domain, with remaining parts taken from reference TRBV11-2 and TRBJ2-1, reads EAGVAQSPRYKIIEKRQSVAFWCNPISGHATLYWYQQILGQGPKLLIQFQNNGVVDDSQLPKDRFSAERLKGVDSTLKIQPAKLEDSAVYLCASSITIGGSGGMNNEQFFGPGTRLTVL.

The chain has TRBV27 and TRBJ2-7; weak D call: TRBD1 (6 bases). Trimming removed 2 bases from V and 7 bases from J, with 15 bases in between. This CDR3 is 14 amino acids long. Germline V gives CDR1 MNHEY, CDR2 SMNVEV (reference sequence). CDR3 amino acids: CASSLSRGTKEQYF. CDR3 sequence (DNA): TGTGCCAGCAGTTTAAGTAGGGGGACGAAAGAGCAGTACTTC.

The rearrangement uses TRBV19 and TRBJ1-1, with 8 bases lining up with TRBD1. The V segment lost 4 bases and the J segment 2 bases; nucleotides outside the gene matches: 3. CDR3 length: 14 amino acids. Germline V CDR1 and CDR2: LNHDA, SQIVND (reference sequence). The CDR3 sequence is CASSKDRANTEAFF. The CDR3, as DNA: TGTGCCAGTAGTAAGGACAGGGCTAACACTGAAGCTTTCTTT.

V is TRBV7-2 and J is TRBJ1-1; a weak D match, TRBD1 (6 bases). Germline V gene data show CDR1 as SGHTA and CDR2 as FQGNSA. The V end was cut by 3 bases, the J end by 5 bases, with 10 bases between. The CDR3 length is 13 residues. DNA for the CDR3: TGTGCCAGCAGCTTGGACAGCAGGACTGAAGCTTTCTTT. It yields the protein CASSLDSRTEAFF.

The rearrangement links TRBV19 to TRBJ2-7, with 9 bases matching TRBD1. In germline, CDR1 is LNHDA, CDR2 SQIVND (reference sequence). The CDR3 extends over 15 amino acids. The V and J ends lost 4 bases and 1 base, in that order; junction bases with no gene match: 5. CDR3 DNA: TGTGCCAGTAGTACTGGGACAGGGAGATCCTACGAGCAGTACTTC. This translates into CASSTGTGRSYEQYF.

This clone was recorded only once. The rearrangement uses TRBV7-2 and TRBJ2-5, with 13 nucleotides matching TRBD2. The CDR3 has 16 residues. V lost 6 bases and J lost 1; bases outside the gene matches: 5. Germline V gives CDR1 SGHTA, CDR2 FQGNSA. CDR3 DNA sequence: TGTGCCAGCAGACCCGGACTAGCGGGGGCCCAAGAGACCCAGTACTTC. As protein: CASRPGLAGAQETQYF.

The genes are TRBV11-1 and TRBJ2-7; 16 bases match TRBD2. V trimming: 4 bases; J trimming: 6 bases; junction bases outside the gene matches: 6. CDR1 is SGHAT and CDR2 is FQDESV in the germline V gene (reference sequence). This CDR3 has 16 residues. CDR3 protein: CASSSGLAGGPLEQYF. CDR3 bases: TGTGCCAGCAGCTCGGGACTAGCGGGAGGGCCGCTCGAGCAGTACTTC.

The chain carries TRBV25-1 and TRBJ2-6, with 9 bases fitting TRBD1. This CDR3 spans 17 amino acids. Trimming at V came to 5 bases and at J to 4 bases, leaving 9 bases not matched to a gene. Germline V gene sequence: CDR1 MGHDK, CDR2 SYGVNS. The chain's CDR3 is CASSKRQGEAGANVLTF. CDR3 coding DNA: TGTGCCAGCAGTAAACGACAGGGGGAGGCAGGGGCCAACGTCCTGACTTTC. The variable domain in full, completed from reference TRBV25-1 and TRBJ2-6, reads EADIYQTPRYLVIGTGKKITLECSQTMGHDKMYWYQQDPGMELHLIHYSYGVNSTEKGDLSSESTVSRIRTEHFPLTLESARPSHTSQYLCASSKRQGEAGANVLTFGAGSRLTVL.

The rearrangement uses TRBV9 and TRBJ2-5; 8 bases line up with TRBD1. CDR1 is SGDLS and CDR2 is YYNGEE in the germline V gene. J lost 5 bases, V lost 0 bases, and 6 bases had no gene match. This CDR3 is built from 15 residues. The CDR3 reads CASSVGGQGKETQYF. CDR3 nucleotide sequence: TGTGCCAGCAGCGTAGGAGGACAGGGAAAGGAGACCCAGTACTTC.

The genes are TRBV7-9 and TRBJ1-6, with 7 positions matching TRBD1. J lost 8 bases, V lost 4 bases, and 8 bases had no gene match. The V gene's germline CDR1 is SEHNR and CDR2 FQNEAQ (reference sequence). The CDR3 length is 15 residues. The CDR3 bases are TGTGCCAGCAGCTGGGACAGCCTACGGGATTCACCCCTCCACTTT. Amino acids: CASSWDSLRDSPLHF.

V usage is TRBV19 and J usage is TRBJ1-5; tentative D call: TRBD1 (5 bases). Germline CDR1 LNHDA, CDR2 SQIVND (reference sequence). The V end lost 6 bases, the J end lost 2 bases, and 11 bases lay between the germline ends. The CDR3 spans 14 residues. Here the CDR3 reads CASRPGGGNQPQHF. The CDR3, as DNA: TGTGCCAGTAGACCGGGAGGGGGCAATCAGCCCCAGCATTTT.

The chain carries TRBV7-9 and TRBJ2-3; D is uncertain. Germline V gives CDR1 SEHNR, CDR2 FQNEAQ (reference sequence). This CDR3 has 14 residues. V lost 1 base to trimming and J lost 0 bases, with 5 bases between them. The CDR3 region has the DNA TGTGCCAGCAGCTTAGTCTCTAGCACAGATACGCAGTATTTT. This codes for CASSLVSSTDTQYF. The variable domain in full, completed from reference TRBV7-9 and TRBJ2-3, reads DTGVSQNPRHKITKRGQNVTFRCDPISEHNRLYWYRQTLGQGPEFLTYFQNEAQLEKSRLLSDRFSAERPKGSFSTLEIQRTEQGDSAMYLCASSLVSSTDTQYFGPGTRLTVL.

The chain combines TRBV10-1 with TRBJ2-3, with TRBD2 matching 8 bases. The trim removed 9 bases at V and 11 bases at J, leaving 13 bases unmatched. Germline CDR1 is WNHNN and CDR2 is SYGVQD (reference sequence). The CDR3 extends over 13 amino acids. The chain's CDR3 is CARGGTSGPGQYF. The CDR3 DNA sequence: TGCGCCAGAGGGGGGACTAGTGGACCGGGGCAGTATTTT.

Comments on this clone: One junction end does not reproduce the germline sequence, and a read error may be involved. This chain connects TRBV7-7 to TRBJ2-1; 9 bases match TRBD2. Germline assignment: CDR1 SSHAT and CDR2 FNYEAQ (reference sequence). The length of the CDR3 is 16 residues. The CDR3 reads CASSLVVAGVNNEQFF. DNA of the CDR3: TGTGCTAGCAGCTTAGTGGTAGCGGGGGTGAACAATGAGCAGTTCTTC. The full variable domain, completed using reference TRBV7-7 and TRBJ2-1, is GAGVSQSPRYKVTKRGQDVTLRCDPISSHATLYWYQQALGQGPEFLTYFNYEAQPDKSGLPSDRFSAERPEGSISTLTIQRTEQRDSAMYRCASSLVVAGVNNEQFFGPGTRLTVL.

This clone occurred once. The gene calls are TRBV7-8 and TRBJ2-7; 16 bases align to TRBD2. The CDR3 length is 21 residues. CDR1 is SGHVS and CDR2 is FQNEAQ in the germline V gene. Germline trimming cut 6 bases from V and 0 bases from J; bases unmatched to any gene: 17. In DNA, the CDR3 is TGTGCCAGCAGTTTGGCCTTCCCCGGGACTAGCGGGGGGGGAAGCTCCTACGAGCAGTACTTC. Translated: CASSLAFPGTSGGGSSYEQYF.

The rearrangement joins TRBV6-5 to TRBJ2-7, with TRBD2 identical over 13 bases. J lost 3 bases, V lost 0 bases, and 2 bases had no gene match. The CDR3 spans 16 residues. CDR1 MNHEY and CDR2 SVGAGI come from the germline V gene. The CDR3 bases are TGTGCCAGCAGTTACTCGGGACTAGCGGGGCGCTACGAGCAGTACTTC. It yields the protein CASSYSGLAGRYEQYF.

The rearrangement uses TRBV28 and TRBJ2-3; D uncertain. The length of the CDR3 is 13 residues. V lost 3 bases and J 2 bases, leaving 6 bases between the germline ends. Germline CDR1 MDHEN, CDR2 SYDVKM. CDR3 protein: CASSLAVTDTQYF. The CDR3 region has the DNA TGTGCCAGCAGTTTGGCGGTCACAGATACGCAGTATTTT.

The rearrangement links TRBV24-1 to TRBJ2-1, with TRBD1 identical over 10 bases. The CDR3 has 16 amino acids. V lost 4 bases to trimming and J lost 2 bases; unmatched junction nucleotides: 4. The V gene's germline CDR1 is KGHDR and CDR2 SFDVKD. CDR3 sequence: CATSETGTGAYNEQFF. The CDR3 DNA reads as TGTGCCACCAGTGAGACCGGGACAGGGGCCTACAATGAGCAGTTCTTC.

This chain joins TRBV19 and TRBJ1-2; 9 bases line up with TRBD1. The CDR3 totals 13 residues. CDR1 LNHDA and CDR2 SQIVND come from the germline V gene (reference sequence). V trimming: 10 bases; J trimming: 4 bases; junction bases outside the gene matches: 7. Here the CDR3 reads CATEGQGLYGYTF. CDR3 DNA: TGTGCCACCGAGGGACAGGGACTCTATGGCTACACCTTC.

The genes are TRBV18 and TRBJ1-4, with D perhaps matching TRBD1 (6 bases). CDR1 is KGHSH and CDR2 is LQKENI in the germline V gene. The CDR3 spans 13 residues. Trimming left V 3 bases short and J 5 bases short, with 7 bases between. The CDR3 DNA follows: TGTGCCAGCTCACCCCAGGGGAATGAAAAACTGTTTTTT. Translating gives CASSPQGNEKLFF.

The chain recombines TRBV9 with TRBJ1-1; the D gene is possibly TRBD1 (5 bases). The CDR3 spans 15 residues. Germline V CDR1 and CDR2: SGDLS, YYNGEE. V was clipped by 1 base and J by 5 bases, with 15 bases between them. In DNA form, the CDR3 reads TGTGCCAGCAGCGTATCGCCAGGGTCGGGTACTGAAGCTTTCTTT. This codes for CASSVSPGSGTEAFF.

This rearrangement joins TRBV10-3 to TRBJ1-2; 8 bases are shared with TRBD1. The length of the CDR3 is 16 residues. The trim removed 3 bases at V and 9 bases at J, leaving 15 bases unmatched. Germline V gene lookup returns CDR1 ENHRY and CDR2 SYGVKD. In nucleotides, the CDR3 is TGTGCCATCAGTGACCATGTGCCGGGACAGGACACGAGCTACACCTTC. Its translation is CAISDHVPGQDTSYTF.

CDR3 region: CAISKLNPDRGRGYGYTF. The CDR3 nucleotides read TGTGCCATCAGTAAACTAAACCCGGACAGGGGTCGGGGCTATGGCTACACCTTC. This chain joins TRBV10-3 and TRBJ1-2; 9 nucleotides match TRBD1. The junction had 17 bases not matched to a gene; V was cut back by 5 bases and J by 4 bases. Germline lookup yields CDR1 ENHRY and CDR2 SYGVKD. CDR3 length: 18 amino acids.

The gene calls are TRBV7-2 and TRBJ2-7; weak D call: TRBD2 (8 bases). The V end lost 5 bases, the J end lost 3 bases, and 26 bases lay between the germline ends. The CDR3 spans 18 residues. Germline V gene data show CDR1 as SGHTA and CDR2 as FQGNSA. CDR3 sequence (DNA): TGTGCCAGCAGCCCAAGGGGGCCTGGCGGGGGGAGCTTCTACGAGCAGTACTTC. Amino acids: CASSPRGPGGGSFYEQYF.

The genes are TRBV11-2 and TRBJ1-3; the match to TRBD1 covers 9 bases. This CDR3 spans 17 amino acids. The germline gives CDR1 SGHAT, CDR2 FQNNGV. The junction had 14 bases not matched to a gene; V was cut back by 5 bases and J by 6 bases. Written as DNA, the CDR3 is TGTGCCAGCAGCGCCGGGTTGTGGGACAGGGAGGAAAACACCATATATTTT. Amino acid sequence: CASSAGLWDREENTIYF. Filled out from reference TRBV11-2 and TRBJ1-3, the complete variable domain reads EAGVAQSPRYKIIEKRQSVAFWCNPISGHATLYWYQQILGQGPKLLIQFQNNGVVDDSQLPKDRFSAERLKGVDSTLKIQPAKLEDSAVYLCASSAGLWDREENTIYFGEGSWLTVV.

CDR3: CASGLRGGGEKLFF. CDR3 DNA: TGTGCTAGTGGTTTGCGAGGGGGTGGTGAAAAACTGTTTTTT. V gene TRBV12-5 combines with J gene TRBJ1-4; D perhaps matches TRBD1 (6 bases). Germline-derived CDR1 and CDR2 are LGHNT and FRNRAP. The CDR3 has 14 amino acids. Trimming removed 2 bases from V and 7 bases from J, with 11 bases in between. The full variable domain, its missing parts supplied by reference TRBV12-5 and TRBJ1-4, is DARVTQTPRHKVTEMGQEVTMRCQPILGHNTVFWYRQTMMQGLELLAYFRNRAPLDDSGMPKDRFSAEMPDATLATLKIQPSEPRDSAVYFCASGLRGGGEKLFFGSGTQLSVL.

The rearrangement joins TRBV27 to TRBJ2-3, with TRBD2 identical over 9 bases. The CDR3 runs to 18 residues. Germline V gives CDR1 MNHEY, CDR2 SMNVEV (reference sequence). Trimming removed 8 bases from V and 4 bases from J; junction bases left unmatched: 19. The CDR3 coding sequence is TGTGCCAGCTCCCCCTCTATCCGACTAGCGGAAGGACCAGATACGCAGTATTTT. Its protein is CASSPSIRLAEGPDTQYF.

The chain recombines TRBV3-1 (or the pseudogene TRBV3-2) with TRBJ1-1, with a possible D match to TRBD1 (5 bases). There are 15 residues in the CDR3. V was pared by 1 base and J by 1 base, with 10 bases between. Germline assignment: CDR1 LGHDT and CDR2 YNNKEL (reference sequence). In DNA form, the CDR3 reads TGTGCCAGCAGCCAAGGCTCAGGACAGAACACTGAAGCTTTCTTT. Translated, it gives CASSQGSGQNTEAFF.

The sample holds many counts of this clone. The rearrangement links TRBV7-2 to TRBJ1-2, with TRBD1 as a possible D gene (5 bases). Germline values: CDR1 SGHTA, CDR2 FQGNSA. V was clipped by 4 bases and J by 7 bases, with 7 bases between them. This CDR3 region has 11 residues. In DNA form, the CDR3 reads TGTGCCAGCAGCTCCAGGGTTGGCTACACCTTC. Protein product: CASSSRVGYTF.

This clone was counted only a few times. V and J are TRBV7-6 and TRBJ1-3, with D perhaps TRBD1 (6 bases). Between the trimmed V and J ends, which lost 5 bases and 4 bases, there was a span of 15 bases. This CDR3 comprises 15 residues. The germline gives CDR1 SGHVS, CDR2 FNYEAQ. The CDR3 DNA follows: TGTGCCAGCAGCAAGGAAGACAGGTCGGGAAACACCATATATTTT. Its protein product is CASSKEDRSGNTIYF. Full variable domain (outside the CDR3, taken from reference TRBV7-6 and TRBJ1-3): GAGVSQSPRYKVTKRGQDVALRCDPISGHVSLYWYRQALGQGPEFLTYFNYEAQQDKSGLPNDRFSAERPEGSISTLTIQRTEQRDSAMYRCASSKEDRSGNTIYFGEGSWLTVV.

V is TRBV7-6 and J is TRBJ2-2; D may be TRBD1 (6 bases). This CDR3 is 15 amino acids long. Trimming shortened V by 0 bases and J by 2 bases, and 7 bases separated the two germline ends. Germline CDR1 reads SGHVS; CDR2 reads FNYEAQ. The chain's CDR3 is CASSLAGANTGELFF. CDR3 DNA: TGTGCCAGCAGCTTAGCGGGGGCAAACACCGGGGAGCTGTTTTTT.